These 15 T cell receptor beta chains originate from one sample sequenced in a study of OX40 agonist ivuxolimab in advanced cancers. TCRdb's table, derived via immunoSEQ multiplex PCR, lists solely in-frame clones and lacks some. The sample carries 70,000 to 95,000 clones, roughly 87% recorded once. The source material was CD4+ or CD8+ T cells sorted from blood, sampled in a trial of the OX40 agonist ivuxolimab. Every receptor here comes from an adult with an advanced solid tumor such as melanoma, head and neck, liver or kidney cancer.

In this sample, this clone turned up once. This chain joins TRBV6-1 and TRBJ2-7, with 7 bases identical to TRBD1. V shed 3 bases, J shed 11 bases, and the junction held 7 bases outside the gene matches. Germline V gene lookup returns CDR1 MNHNS and CDR2 SASEGT. The CDR3 length is 12 residues. CDR3 amino acids: CASSDGDSKEYV. The DNA of the CDR3 is TGTGCCAGCAGTGACGGGGACAGTAAGGAGTACGTC.

The rearrangement uses TRBV12-5 and TRBJ1-5; 7 nucleotides align to TRBD1. The CDR3 runs 14 residues. V gave up 4 bases and J gave up 7 bases; unmatched junction bases: 7. CDR1 is LGHNT and CDR2 is FRNRAP in the germline V gene. The CDR3 spells CASGWLQGQQPQHF. The DNA for the CDR3 is TGTGCTAGTGGTTGGCTACAGGGGCAACAGCCCCAGCATTTT.

The gene calls are TRBV25-1 and TRBJ2-7; D is undetermined. Germline CDR1 and CDR2: MGHDK and SYGVNS. V was cut by 3 bases and J by 3 bases, with 3 bases left in between. There are 11 residues in the CDR3. The DNA for the CDR3 is TGTGCCAGCAGTGACTACTACGAGCAGTACTTC. Its translation is CASSDYYEQYF.

The CDR3 DNA reads as TGTGCCAGTAGCGTCCAGGGGGGGGTTGGGCAGCCCCAGCATTTT. Protein product: CASSVQGGVGQPQHF. The chain recombines TRBV19 with TRBJ1-5; the match to TRBD1 covers 7 bases. This CDR3 comprises 15 residues. Per the germline V gene, CDR1 is LNHDA and CDR2 is SQIVND (reference sequence). The J segment lost 7 bases and the V segment lost 6 bases, leaving 12 bases of the junction unmatched.

The chain couples TRBV25-1 to TRBJ1-2; D not resolved. The CDR3 runs to 16 residues. The V and J ends lost 1 base and 6 bases respectively, with 18 bases between them. Germline V gene sequence: CDR1 MGHDK, CDR2 SYGVNS. The CDR3 loop is CASSESSVGTRNGYTF. The CDR3 DNA reads TGTGCCAGCAGTGAATCCTCGGTGGGCACCCGGAATGGCTACACCTTC.

The rearrangement uses TRBV14 and TRBJ1-1; a weak D match, TRBD1 (5 bases). The germline V gene has CDR1 SGHDN and CDR2 FVKESK. This CDR3 is 15 amino acids long. Trimming stripped 2 bases from V and 4 bases from J, with 14 bases between. The CDR3 DNA follows: TGTGCCAGCAGCCAATTGGAAGGGGTCCCCACTGAAGCTTTCTTT. Encoded protein: CASSQLEGVPTEAFF.

Details on this clone: Other DNA sequences within the sample encode an identical CDR3. The V and J genes are TRBV4-1 and TRBJ2-1; D unresolved. The CDR3 loop spans 16 amino acids. Per the germline V gene, CDR1 is MGHRA and CDR2 is YSYEKL. V lost 1 base, J lost 1 base, and 11 bases lay in between. The CDR3 bases are TGCGCCAGCAGCCAAGTGGATCTTATATCCTACAATGAGCAGTTCTTC. Protein product: CASSQVDLISYNEQFF.

In its sample, this clone was seen a few times. Written as DNA, the CDR3 is TGCGCCAGCAGCCTTCTAGCGGGGGGGCCCGACACAGATACGCAGTATTTT. Its translation: CASSLLAGGPDTDTQYF. The rearrangement joins TRBV4-1 to TRBJ2-3; the match to TRBD2 covers 12 bases. V lost 4 bases, J lost 2 bases, and 7 bases stayed unmatched. Germline V gene lookup returns CDR1 MGHRA and CDR2 YSYEKL. The CDR3 totals 17 residues.

This sequence joins TRBV6-5 and TRBJ1-2; D remains ambiguous. Germline-derived CDR1 and CDR2 are MNHEY and SVGAGI. The CDR3 length is 15 residues. V was pared by 2 bases and J by 7 bases, with 17 bases between. CDR3 in DNA: TGTGCCAGCAGTTACACCTCAGCCTCCCGGGGTGGCTACACCTTC. Translation gives CASSYTSASRGGYTF.

The chain links TRBV4-2 to TRBJ2-1; a weak D match, TRBD2 (5 bases). The CDR3 has 16 residues. Trimming removed 0 bases at V and 2 bases at J, with 11 bases between. The V gene's germline CDR1 is LGHNA and CDR2 YNFKEQ. CDR3 sequence: CASSQDTGIAYNEQFF. DNA for the CDR3: TGTGCCAGCAGCCAAGATACGGGAATAGCCTACAATGAGCAGTTCTTC.

The chain uses TRBV13 and TRBJ2-3, with TRBD1 as a possible D gene (6 bases). The CDR3 spans 15 residues. Germline loops: CDR1 PRHDT, CDR2 FYEKMQ (reference sequence). V was cut by 5 bases and J by 2 bases, with 14 bases left in between. The CDR3 sequence is CASSVQGVNTDTQYF. In DNA, the CDR3 is TGTGCCAGCAGCGTACAGGGAGTAAACACAGATACGCAGTATTTT.

The gene calls are TRBV5-1 and TRBJ2-7; tentative D call: TRBD2 (6 bases). The CDR3 length is 15 residues. Trimming removed 4 bases from V and 4 bases from J, with 18 bases in between. The germline V gene has CDR1 SGHRS and CDR2 YFSETQ. In nucleotides, the CDR3 is TGCGCCAGCAGCGACGCCGGGACGGGGGTGTACGAGCAGTACTTC. It encodes CASSDAGTGVYEQYF.

The chain links TRBV9 to TRBJ2-2; D is unclear. V was trimmed by 4 bases and J by 5 bases, leaving 12 bases between them. CDR3 length equals 14 residues. Germline V lookup: CDR1 SGDLS, CDR2 YYNGEE. The CDR3 region is CASSPTVVTGELFF. CDR3 DNA sequence: TGTGCCAGCAGCCCGACGGTAGTAACCGGGGAGCTGTTTTTT.

The V call is TRBV19, the J call TRBJ1-4; D ambiguous. The germline V and J ends were trimmed by 4 bases and 4 bases, with 13 bases remaining between them. This CDR3 contains 15 residues. CDR1 and CDR2 (germline): LNHDA, SQIVND (reference sequence). The CDR3 reads CASSTIRLNNEKLFF. For the CDR3, the DNA is TGTGCCAGTAGTACCATCAGGCTAAATAATGAAAAACTGTTTTTT.

The V gene is TRBV2, the J gene TRBJ2-2, with 10 bases that match TRBD2. Germline V gene sequence: CDR1 SNHLY, CDR2 FYNNEI. The CDR3 consists of 15 residues. V was pared by 6 bases and J by 4 bases, with 5 bases of the junction left unmatched. CDR3 residues: CASSRLAGGTGELFF. CDR3 bases: TGTGCCAGCAGCCGACTAGCGGGTGGCACCGGGGAGCTGTTTTTT.